A single TCR beta chain is shown here with its context. A single count supports this clone. The specificity of this receptor is unknown. Base-call qualities are not available, and no considerably larger clone is one nucleotide away. The data are from a study of OX40 agonist ivuxolimab in advanced cancers. In terms of the full investigation: Ivuxolimab was an agonistic, fully human IgG2 monoclonal antibody directed against OX40 (CD134), a costimulatory receptor. Intravenous ivuxolimab was administered to patients every 2 weeks at six dose levels: 0.01, 0.1, 0.3, 1.5, 3 and 10 mg/kg. Of the approximately 50 dose-escalation patients, hepatocellular carcinoma was present in around 20, melanoma in some 15, renal cell carcinoma in 9 and head and neck cancer in 9. In the dose-escalation cohort, 70% to 85% of patients were male, and the mean age was approximately 60 years with a range of roughly 20 to 80. Patients were allowed to have had prior anti-PD-1, anti-PD-L1 or anti-CTLA-4 therapy, and around 41% of the dose-escalation patients had previously received checkpoint inhibitors. Partial responses were achieved by three dose-escalation patients, of whom one had hepatocellular carcinoma and two had cutaneous melanoma. The purpose of peripheral TCRbeta sequencing was to test whether ivuxolimab changed TCR sequence diversity and led to clonal T-cell expansion. The paper describes the monotherapy dose-escalation part (N = 52 patients) of the phase I trial of ivuxolimab. Study-wide conclusions, independent of this receptor: Clonal expansion of both CD4+ and CD8+ blood T cells was observed from baseline to week 6 at doses 0.1 to 3.0 mg/kg. Low levels of normalized T-cell clonal expansion were also seen in some patients who did not respond. Antigen specificity was not determined for the clonally expanded peripheral T cells. In the 0.1-3.0 mg/kg groups, partial responders had among the lowest normalized peripheral clonal expansion, particularly in CD8+ T cells. After ivuxolimab, expanded clones were on average more numerous among CD8+ T cells than among CD4+ T cells.

For sequencing of the TCRbeta CDR3 region, genomic DNA was extracted from the sorted cells. TCRbeta CDR3 regions were sequenced using the immunoSEQ Assay. Here the immuneACCESS table is served through TCRdb, limited to in-frame sequences with V and J called. Missing clones are a known gap in these copies; in checked studies unresolved V genes cover under half, and the rest lacks a known reason. The sample yields roughly 50,000 clones; roughly 84% were counted once. The ten biggest clones cover around 12% of the sample. Patients with a history of autoimmune disease or receiving systemic immunosuppression were excluded from the trial. Peripheral blood for TCR sequencing was collected from all dose cohorts at baseline, on cycle 4 day 1, and on cycle 7 day 1. Samples were obtained from an open-label, multicenter, first-in-human phase I dose-escalation trial of ivuxolimab. The trial enrolled adults with locally advanced or metastatic head and neck squamous cell, hepatocellular, melanoma or renal cell carcinoma. Before TCR sequencing, CD4+ T cells and CD8+ T cells were sorted from peripheral blood as separate populations.

Ends trimmed: V by 4 bases, J by 3 bases; bases unmatched to a gene: 13. Inclusive of the bounding cysteine and phenylalanine, the CDR3 is 17 residues long. Only the CDR3 DNA stays, 51 bases, in frame from base 1. According to the germline V gene (reference sequence), CDR1 reads WNHNN and CDR2 reads SYGVQD. Sequenced material: CD4+ or CD8+ T cells sorted from blood, taken in a trial of the OX40 agonist ivuxolimab. The rearranged chain carries TRBV10-1 and TRBJ1-1; 8 middle bases align to TRBD1. This TCR was recovered from an adult with an advanced solid tumor such as melanoma, head and neck, liver or kidney cancer. The sequenced DNA: TGCGCCAGCAGTGTAGGAGGCAGGGGGCACTTCTACACTGAAGCTTTCTTT. Its product reads: CASSVGGRGHFYTEAFF.